Each of the 11 T cell receptor beta chains below was sequenced from the same sample in a study of T cells in Graves' hyperthyroidism and ophthalmopathy. RNA transcripts yielded amplified TCR beta CDR3 regions. The TCR CDR3 first-round RT-PCR relied on the HTBI primer set. TCRdb redid the calling of the multiplex PCR reads with MiXCR, one entry per CDR3 protein. The table includes hundreds of thousands of distinct CDR3 sequences, about 15% detected once. The sequencing input was blood. The receptors originated from a woman aged 45-59 years with Graves' ophthalmopathy.

V gene TRBV4-2 combines with J gene TRBJ2-7; 7 nucleotides align to TRBD2. CDR1 and CDR2 from the germline V gene are LGHNA and YNFKEQ. With V trimmed by 1 base and J by 0 bases, 6 bases remained unmatched. There are 16 residues in the CDR3. The DNA for the CDR3 is TGTGCCAGCAGCCAAGGGTTCGGGGGGAGCTCCTACGAGCAGTACTTC. It translates to CASSQGFGGSSYEQYF.

This clonotype was recorded a few times. The chain combines TRBV13 with TRBJ1-6; the D is unclear. V was trimmed by 4 bases and J by 0 bases, leaving 13 bases between them. The CDR3 sequence is 17 residues long. The germline V gene has CDR1 PRHDT and CDR2 FYEKMQ (reference sequence). CDR3 sequence: CASSSYSRSSYNSPLHF. DNA of the CDR3: TGTGCCAGCAGCTCGTACAGCCGAAGCTCCTATAATTCACCCCTCCACTTT. The whole variable domain, remainder taken from reference TRBV13 and TRBJ1-6, is AAGVIQSPRHLIKEKRETATLKCYPIPRHDTVYWYQQGPGQDPQFLISFYEKMQSDKGSIPDRFSAQQFSDYHSELNMSSLELGDSALYFCASSSYSRSSYNSPLHFGNGTRLTVT.

V is TRBV20-1 and J is TRBJ2-2; TRBD2 matches 8 bases. The CDR3 has 17 amino acids. Germline CDR1 reads DFQATT; CDR2 reads SNEGSKA (reference sequence). V shed 4 bases and J 5 bases; nucleotides not matched to a gene: 15. In nucleotides, the CDR3 is TGCAGTGCTAACCATATACAACCGGGACTAGTAACCGGGGAGCTGTTTTTT. Translating it yields CSANHIQPGLVTGELFF.

This clonotype was seen more than once but under ten times. The chain combines TRBV19 with TRBJ2-1, with TRBD2 identical over 10 bases. Germline loops: CDR1 LNHDA, CDR2 SQIVND (reference sequence). This CDR3 comprises 16 residues. V dropped 3 bases and J dropped 5; count of bases not matched to a gene: 7. CDR3 in DNA: TGTGCCAGTAGTATCTACGGGACTAGCGTCAACAATGAGCAGTTCTTC. Translating gives CASSIYGTSVNNEQFF.

This clonotype was counted ten times or more. This chain uses TRBV2 with TRBJ2-1, with 13 bases aligning to TRBD2. The CDR3 is 17 amino acids. With V trimmed by 4 bases and J by 3 bases, 6 bases remained unmatched. CDR1 SNHLY and CDR2 FYNNEI come from the germline V gene. As DNA, the CDR3 is TGTGCCAGCAGTGGGACTAGCGGGAGTGCGGACTACAATGAGCAGTTCTTC. Amino acid sequence: CASSGTSGSADYNEQFF.

This clonotype has ten or more counts. V gene TRBV12-3 or TRBV12-4 combines with J gene TRBJ2-1; no reliable D call. Trimming shortened V by 4 bases and J by 0 bases, and 13 bases separated the two germline ends. There are 16 residues in the CDR3. CDR3 sequence reads: CASSSLDGLSYNEQFF. The CDR3 DNA sequence: TGTGCCAGCAGTTCGTTGGACGGCCTCTCCTACAATGAGCAGTTCTTC.

This clonotype has ten or more counts. The CDR3 DNA reads as TGCAGTGCTAGAGATCTGCGGGAGAGAAGCTACAATGAGCAGTTCTTC. It codes for CSARDLRERSYNEQFF. V gene TRBV20-1 combines with J gene TRBJ2-1; 7 positions agree with TRBD2. Germline V gene data show CDR1 as DFQATT and CDR2 as SNEGSKA (reference sequence). The CDR3 extends over 16 amino acids. V was pared by 0 bases and J by 3 bases, with 8 bases of the junction left unmatched.

This clonotype occurred once. This sequence joins TRBV7-2 and TRBJ2-3; 12 nucleotides match TRBD2. The germline V gene encodes CDR1 SGHTA and CDR2 FQGNSA. J lost 3 bases, V lost 3 bases, and 4 bases had no gene match. The CDR3 sequence is 16 residues long. CDR3 nucleotides: TGTGCCAGCAGCTTGGCTAGCGGGAGGGTGACAGATACGCAGTATTTT. Its protein product is CASSLASGRVTDTQYF. Based on the CDR3 plus reference TRBV7-2 and TRBJ2-3, the full variable domain is GAGVSQSPSNKVTEKGKDVELRCDPISGHTALYWYRQSLGQGLEFLIYFQGNSAPDKSGLPSDRFSAERTGGSVSTLTIQRTQQEDSAVYLCASSLASGRVTDTQYFGPGTRLTVL.

This chain uses TRBV24-1 with TRBJ1-3; D not resolved. V lost 3 bases, J lost 0 bases, and 5 bases lay in between. The CDR3 spans 14 residues. Germline V CDR1 and CDR2: KGHDR, SFDVKD. CDR3 nucleotide sequence: TGTGCCACCAGTGATGGCAGCTCTGGAAACACCATATATTTT. Amino acid sequence: CATSDGSSGNTIYF.

This clonotype was counted between two and nine times. J is TRBJ2-1 and V is TRBV19, with TRBD1 matching over 8 bases. Germline assignment: CDR1 LNHDA and CDR2 SQIVND (reference sequence). V lost 6 bases, J lost 8 bases, and 12 bases stayed unmatched. The length of the CDR3 is 15 residues. The CDR3 protein is CASSKGQGAADEQFF. The DNA for the CDR3 is TGTGCCAGTAGCAAAGGACAGGGTGCAGCAGATGAGCAGTTCTTC.

This clonotype was seen at least ten times. V is TRBV18 and J is TRBJ1-1; D is uncertain. CDR1 is KGHSH, CDR2 LQKENI, per germline. This CDR3 is 14 amino acids long. V gave up 3 bases and J gave up 1 base, with 9 bases separating them. This CDR3 reads CASSPTSQNTEAFF. CDR3 in DNA: TGTGCCAGCTCACCGACTTCCCAGAACACTGAAGCTTTCTTT.